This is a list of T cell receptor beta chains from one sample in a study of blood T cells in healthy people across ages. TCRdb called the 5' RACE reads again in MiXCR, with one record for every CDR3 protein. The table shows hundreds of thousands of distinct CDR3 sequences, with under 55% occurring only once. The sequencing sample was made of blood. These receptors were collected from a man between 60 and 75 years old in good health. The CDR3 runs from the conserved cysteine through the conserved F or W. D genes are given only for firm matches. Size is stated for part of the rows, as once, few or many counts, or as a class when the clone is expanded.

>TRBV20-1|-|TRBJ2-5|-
TGCAGTGTTGAGGCCGGGGAGACCCAGTACTTC
CSVEAGETQYF
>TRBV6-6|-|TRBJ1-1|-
TGTGCCAGCAACACACAGGTCATGAACACTGAAGCTTTCTTT
CASNTQVMNTEAFF
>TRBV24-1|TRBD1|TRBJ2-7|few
TGTGCCACCAGTGATCCCCGTCACAGGGGTGGATACGAGCAGTACTTC
CATSDPRHRGGYEQYF
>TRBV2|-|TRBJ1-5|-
TGTGCCAGCCAGGGGACCGGCGGGAGTCAGCCCCAGCATTTT
CASQGTGGSQPQHF
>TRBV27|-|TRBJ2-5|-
TGTGCCAGCAGTTTTCAGGGGCCTCCAGAGACCCAGTACTTC
CASSFQGPPETQYF
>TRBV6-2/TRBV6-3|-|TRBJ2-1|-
TGTGCCAGCAGTTACGGGCTAGCAGTAGGTGAGCAGTTCTTC
CASSYGLAVGEQFF
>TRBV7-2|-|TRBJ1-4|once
TGTGCCAGCAGCCCACGGATGGTCACTAATGAAAAACTGTTTTTT
CASSPRMVTNEKLFF
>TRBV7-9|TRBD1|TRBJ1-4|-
TGTGCCAGCAGCGCGGGACAGTCTCTCGCTGAAAAACTGTTTTTT
CASSAGQSLAEKLFF
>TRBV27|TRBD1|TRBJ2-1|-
TGTGCCAGCAGTTCGCAACGGGACAGGGCCGCAAACAATGAGCAGTTCTTC
CASSSQRDRAANNEQFF
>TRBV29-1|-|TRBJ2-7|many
TGCAGCGTGGTGGGACAATACGAGCAGTACTTC
CSVVGQYEQYF
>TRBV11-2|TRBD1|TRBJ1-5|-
TGTGCCAGCAGGCGGACAGGGCATTTTTGCAATCAGCCCCAGCATTTT
CASRRTGHFCNQPQHF
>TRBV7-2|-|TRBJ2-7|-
TGTGCCAGCAGCTTCCATCGGGACTACGAGCAGTACTTC
CASSFHRDYEQYF
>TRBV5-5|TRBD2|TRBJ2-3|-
TGTGCCAGCAGCTTGCTTCTAGCGGGGGTAACAGATACGCAGTATTTT
CASSLLLAGVTDTQYF
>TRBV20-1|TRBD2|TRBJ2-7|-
TGCAGTGCTATAGCGGGGGCCCCTAGCGAGCAGTACTTC
CSAIAGAPSEQYF
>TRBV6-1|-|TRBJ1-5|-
TGTGCCAGCAGTGAATGGGGTGCTCGGGAGCCCCAGCATTTT
CASSEWGAREPQHF
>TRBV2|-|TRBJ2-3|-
TGTGCCAGCAGTGGAGCCCAGCGGAGCACAGATACGCAGTATTTT
CASSGAQRSTDTQYF
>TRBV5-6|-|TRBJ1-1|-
TGTGCCAGCAATCTAGAGGGGAGTGGCACTGAAGCTTTCTTT
CASNLEGSGTEAFF
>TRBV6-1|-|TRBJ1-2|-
TGTGCCAGCAGTGAAGCGCTCCGAGACTATGGCTACACCTTC
CASSEALRDYGYTF
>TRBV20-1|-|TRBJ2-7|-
TGCAGTGCCAGGGAGGCAGGGACCTACGAGCAGTACTTC
CSAREAGTYEQYF
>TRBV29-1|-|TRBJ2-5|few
TGCAGCGTTTGGTATACGTCAGAAGCCCGGTGGGAGACCCAGTACTTC
CSVWYTSEARWETQYF
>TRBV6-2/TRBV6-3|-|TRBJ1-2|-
TGTGCCAGCAGTTACTCGGGGACGCCCTATGGCTACACCTTC
CASSYSGTPYGYTF
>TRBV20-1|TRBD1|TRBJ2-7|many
TGCAGTGCTAGAGGGGCCTTGGACAGGGGGTCCTACGAGCAGTACTTC
CSARGALDRGSYEQYF
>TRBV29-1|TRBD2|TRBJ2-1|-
TGCAGCGTTGAACCTCTAGCGGGGGCGAACAATGAGCAGTTCTTC
CSVEPLAGANNEQFF
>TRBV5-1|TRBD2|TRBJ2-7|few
TGCGCCAGCTCTCCGGTAGCGGGGGTATACGAGCAGTACTTC
CASSPVAGVYEQYF
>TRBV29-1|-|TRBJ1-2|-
TGCAGCGTTGAGGGCGGGGCCCGAATCCAGGGTGGCTACACCTTC
CSVEGGARIQGGYTF
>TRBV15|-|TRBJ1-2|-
TGTGCCACCAGCAGAGATAAAGATTTCAGCCGTCATGGCTACACCTTC
CATSRDKDFSRHGYTF
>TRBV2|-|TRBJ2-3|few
TGTGCCAGCAGTGAGCAGGGAACTAGCACAGATACGCAGTATTTT
CASSEQGTSTDTQYF
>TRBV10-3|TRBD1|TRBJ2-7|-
TGTGCCATCAGTGAGTCCATCCCCGGGACAGGGGTACACGAGCAGTACTTC
CAISESIPGTGVHEQYF
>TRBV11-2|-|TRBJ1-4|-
TGTGCCATGACAATTGCGGAAAAACTGTTTTTT
CAMTIAEKLFF
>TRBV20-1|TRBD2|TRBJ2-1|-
TGCAGTGCTAGAAGAACGGGACTAGCGGGGAACAATGAGCAGTTCTTC
CSARRTGLAGNNEQFF
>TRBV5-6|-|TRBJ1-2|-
TGTGTCAGCAGCTTCCGGACGGAGATCTACACCTTC
CVSSFRTEIYTF
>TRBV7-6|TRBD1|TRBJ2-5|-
TGTGCCAGCAGCTTAGCGTACAGGGGTTTTCTTGAGGAGACCCAGTACTTC
CASSLAYRGFLEETQYF
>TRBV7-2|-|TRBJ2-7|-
TGTGCCAGCAGCTCCCGGGGCAGGAAGTACGAGCAGTACTTC
CASSSRGRKYEQYF
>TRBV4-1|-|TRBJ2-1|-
TGCGCCAGCAGCCAAATTACGGGGGGCACTAACAAGGAGCAGTTCTTC
CASSQITGGTNKEQFF
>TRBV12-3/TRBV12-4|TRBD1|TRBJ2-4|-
TGTGCCAGCAGTTTTTCCGAGACAGGGAAGTACTTC
CASSFSETGKYF
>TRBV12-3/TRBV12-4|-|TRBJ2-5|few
TGTGCCAGCAGTCCAGCGGGACACAGAACCCTAGAGACCCAGTACTTC
CASSPAGHRTLETQYF
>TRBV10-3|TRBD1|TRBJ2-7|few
TGTGCCATCACTCCCCGGGAAACCCGGCCAACTAGGAGGACAGGGAGATACGAGCAGTACTTC
CAITPRETRPTRRTGRYEQYF
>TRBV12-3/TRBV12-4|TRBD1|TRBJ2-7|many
TGTGCCAGCAGTTCCCCTCGGGACAGGGACTACGAGCAGTACTTC
CASSSPRDRDYEQYF
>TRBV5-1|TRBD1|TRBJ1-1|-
TGCGCCAGCAGCTTGGCAAGGGGGCCGGACACTGAAGCTTTCTTT
CASSLARGPDTEAFF
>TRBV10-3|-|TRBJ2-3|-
TGTGCCATCAGTGAGCTCCACCTCGGACCTACTAGCACAGATACGCAGTATTTT
CAISELHLGPTSTDTQYF
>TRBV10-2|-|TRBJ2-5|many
TGCGCCAGCAGTGAGACGAGCCAAGAGACCCAGTACTTC
CASSETSQETQYF
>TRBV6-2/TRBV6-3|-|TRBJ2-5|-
TGTGCCAGCAGTTACTTCGGTTCCGGCCGCCAAGAGACCCAGTACTTC
CASSYFGSGRQETQYF
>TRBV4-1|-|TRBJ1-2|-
TGCGCCAGCAGCCAACCTCCGGACTTATATGGCTACACCTTC
CASSQPPDLYGYTF
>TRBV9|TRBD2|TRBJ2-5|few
TGTGCCAGCAGCCCCACAAACCCTAGCGGGAGACAAGAGACCCAGTACTTC
CASSPTNPSGRQETQYF
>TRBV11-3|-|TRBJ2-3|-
TGTGCCAGCAGAACAGCTCAAACCCCATATACGCAGTATTTT
CASRTAQTPYTQYF
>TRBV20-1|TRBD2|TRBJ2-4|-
TGCAGTGCCATAGCGGGGGGGCGGGGAAACATTCAGTACTTC
CSAIAGGRGNIQYF
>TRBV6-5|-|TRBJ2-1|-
TGTGCCAGCAGTCGGGGTATCTACAATGAGCAGTTCTTC
CASSRGIYNEQFF
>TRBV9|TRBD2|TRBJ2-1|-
TGTGCCAGCAGCGTAGCGACTAGCCCGTTGAATGAGCAGTTCTTC
CASSVATSPLNEQFF
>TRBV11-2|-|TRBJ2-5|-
TGTGCCAGCAGCTTAGGAGAGGGAGACCTCCAAGAGACCCAGTACTTC
CASSLGEGDLQETQYF
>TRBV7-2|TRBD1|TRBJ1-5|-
TGTGCCACCGCTACGACAGGGGCTCCCAATCAGCCCCAGCATTTT
CATATTGAPNQPQHF
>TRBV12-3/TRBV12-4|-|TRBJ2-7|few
TGTGCCAGCAGGACCAGGGGATCCTACGAGCAGTACTTC
CASRTRGSYEQYF
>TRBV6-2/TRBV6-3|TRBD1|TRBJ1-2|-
TGTGCCAGCAGTCGGTCGGGACAGGGGCGAGCTAACTATGGCTACACCTTC
CASSRSGQGRANYGYTF
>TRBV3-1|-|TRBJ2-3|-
TGTGCCAGCAGCCAAGATAGTTTGGGGGCTGGCACAGATACGCAGTATTTT
CASSQDSLGAGTDTQYF
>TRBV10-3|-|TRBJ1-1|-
TGTGCCATCAGTGGGTCCGGGACTCCTATGAACACTGAAGCTTTCTTT
CAISGSGTPMNTEAFF
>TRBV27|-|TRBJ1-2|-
TGTGCCAGCAGTCCAACCCCGACAGCCCGCACCTATGGCTACACCTTC
CASSPTPTARTYGYTF
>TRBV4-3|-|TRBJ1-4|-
TGCGCCAGCAGCCAAGATGGCCTGGGGTATGAAAAACTGTTTTTT
CASSQDGLGYEKLFF
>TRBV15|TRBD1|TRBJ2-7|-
TGTGCCACCAGCAGGACCGGGACAGTTACCTACGAGCAGTACTTC
CATSRTGTVTYEQYF
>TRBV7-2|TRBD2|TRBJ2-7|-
TGTGCCAGCAGCTCCCGGACTAGCGGAAACTACGAGCAGTACTTC
CASSSRTSGNYEQYF
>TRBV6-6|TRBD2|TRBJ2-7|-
TGTGCCAGCAGTTACTCACTAGCGGGGGGCTACAATGAGCAGTACTTC
CASSYSLAGGYNEQYF